This T cell receptor beta chain was recorded in a study of cytomegalovirus exposure and HLA in healthy donors. Study outcomes and limitations: Reportedly, fewer N-insertions than the approximately 650-donor mean appeared in an Asian-associated ancestry cluster in a later analysis. There were some public TCRs occurring in many donors, but most TCR sequences were rare.

The CDR3 sequence is 15 residues long. Per the germline V gene, CDR1 is LGHNA and CDR2 is YNFKEQ. With 0 bases removed from V and 4 bases from J, the gap between germline ends came to 9 bases. A word on this clone: Its antigen is as yet unknown.

With 60 Vbeta and 13 Jbeta primers, the PCR was carried out. This table comes from immunoSEQ multiplex PCR, and its TCRdb copy is limited to in-frame clones, with some not included. Among 150,000 to 200,000 clones listed, 75% to 85% were seen once. This sequence originates from a woman aged 45-59 years in good health and CMV-seronegative. The sample consisted of PBMCs. The chain recombines TRBV4-2 with TRBJ1-4; no clear D gene. The CDR3 loop is CASSQERGGNEKLFF. CDR3 DNA: TGTGCCAGCAGCCAAGAACGGGGTGGTAATGAAAAACTGTTTTTT.